This T cell receptor beta chain is from a study of regulatory T cells in long-lasting Graves disease. Arm-PCR of CDR3 regions and iRepertoire HTBI primers were used to build TCR beta libraries. One entry per CDR3 protein, called by TCRdb with MiXCR from the multiplex PCR reads. Of 680,000 or so distinct CDR3 sequences listed, less than 20% are singletons. CDR3 size: 12 residues. CDR1 and CDR2 (germline): SNHLY, FYNNEI. V was shortened by 2 bases and J by 6 bases, with 8 bases between the two germline ends. Described time point: newly diagnosed GD, antithyroid drugs for less than 3 months. RNA isolated from PBMCs was used to make the TCR library. Study results and limitations: Patients with persistent disease shared some 2,500 public clonotypes, outpacing the roughly 870 shared by new patients.

This clonotype was seen repeatedly, ten times or more. What it binds is not known. The sample was also reused in another study, on T cells in Graves' hyperthyroidism and ophthalmopathy. That source notes: Most thyroid-expanded clonotypes above 0.001 were also found in blood.

The TCR was taken from a woman aged 25 to 39 with Graves disease. The chain links TRBV2 to TRBJ2-7; D gene uncertain. The sequencing used peripheral blood mononuclear cells (PBMCs), collected at new diagnosis, from a patient treated with antithyroid drugs. The CDR3 region is CASSEKSAEQYF. The CDR3 DNA reads as TGTGCCAGCAGTGAAAAGTCGGCCGAGCAGTACTTC. The full variable domain, completed using reference TRBV2 and TRBJ2-7, is EPEVTQTPSHQVTQMGQEVILRCVPISNHLYFYWYRQILGQKVEFLVSFYNNEISEKSEIFDDQFSVERPDGSNFTLKIRSTKLEDSAMYFCASSEKSAEQYFGPGTRLTVT.